Listed below are T cell receptor beta chains from one sample, sequenced in a study of vaccination effects on CD4 cells after COVID-19. These receptors are not linked to any known antigen. The method was immunoSEQ multiplex PCR; TCRdb's version includes in-frame clones alone and lacks a portion of them. The table records 30,000 to 40,000 clones, roughly 73% of them present only once. The sequencing here drew on CD4+ T cells from PBMCs cultured with a peptide pool, taken before COVID-19 vaccination. The receptors shown here come from a human donor who had a prior SARS-CoV-2 infection. Both conserved end residues are part of each CDR3. Only some rows state a clone size, as once, few, many or a class for expanded clones.

V: TRBV30; J: TRBJ2-5; size: .; CDR3: CAWSVSPYTIQETQYF
V: TRBV5-5; J: TRBJ1-1; size: few; CDR3: CASSFGANTEAFF
V: TRBV6-5; J: TRBJ2-5; size: .; CDR3: CASRRTGGETQYF
V: TRBV5-6; J: TRBJ1-4; size: .; CDR3: CASSLGPGGGEKLFF
V: TRBV12-3/TRBV12-4; J: TRBJ1-2; size: .; CDR3: CASSSGLGYTF
V: TRBV15; J: TRBJ2-1; size: .; CDR3: CATSRDSWTEQFF
V: TRBV15; J: TRBJ2-7; size: .; CDR3: CATSPTGNSYEQYF
V: TRBV6-5; J: TRBJ1-5; size: .; CDR3: CASRRPQGSNQPQHF
V: TRBV11-2; J: TRBJ2-2; size: .; CDR3: CASSDYTTNTGELFF
V: TRBV9; J: TRBJ1-1; size: .; CDR3: CASSYSRDRGVAEAFF
V: TRBV9; J: TRBJ2-7; size: .; CDR3: CASSVGGLTGYEQYF
V: TRBV21-1; J: TRBJ1-4; size: .; CDR3: CASRRGPTNEKLFF
V: TRBV7-8; J: TRBJ1-1; size: .; CDR3: CASSRDSYTEAFF
V: TRBV7-2; J: TRBJ2-3; size: .; CDR3: CASSLARSGGDTQYF
V: TRBV2; J: TRBJ1-5; size: .; CDR3: CASSLTRRVVYQPQHF
V: TRBV6-6; J: TRBJ2-1; size: .; CDR3: CASSYALEGNEQFF
V: TRBV11-3; J: TRBJ2-3; size: few; CDR3: CASSLDPTSGCTDTQYF
V: TRBV6-2/TRBV6-3; J: TRBJ1-1; size: .; CDR3: CASSSMGQVTEAFF
V: TRBV11-2; J: TRBJ1-3; size: .; CDR3: CASSTQTGSDTIYF
V: TRBV5-1; J: TRBJ2-3; size: .; CDR3: CASSSPSGSSDTQYF
V: TRBV4-1; J: TRBJ2-1; size: .; CDR3: CASSHYGLAHSYNEQFF
V: TRBV18; J: TRBJ2-1; size: .; CDR3: CASSLDGRVKIF
V: TRBV5-1; J: TRBJ2-3; size: few; CDR3: CATTTGSADTQYF
V: TRBV5-4; J: TRBJ2-3; size: .; CDR3: CASRPGTGSTDTQYF
V: TRBV11-3; J: TRBJ2-1; size: few; CDR3: CASSLGPGGYSYNEQFF
V: TRBV11-2; J: TRBJ2-7; size: few; CDR3: CASSLRSPGPYEQYF
V: TRBV5-8; J: TRBJ1-5; size: .; CDR3: CASSWEGARSNQPQHF
V: TRBV5-1; J: TRBJ2-1; size: once; CDR3: CASSLVDTIHSYNEQFF
V: TRBV6-5; J: TRBJ2-3; size: .; CDR3: CASSYSWGSTDTQYF
V: TRBV19; J: TRBJ1-1; size: .; CDR3: CASSIGDRGDTEAFF
V: TRBV9; J: TRBJ1-1; size: .; CDR3: CASSARRQNTEAFF
V: TRBV10-3; J: TRBJ2-7; size: .; CDR3: CAISGLQGGEQYF
V: TRBV4-2; J: TRBJ2-2; size: .; CDR3: CASSQVLTGELFF
V: TRBV7-2; J: TRBJ1-1; size: few; CDR3: CASSSVVREAFF
V: TRBV21-1; J: TRBJ2-7; size: once; CDR3: CARKIRTGGKKCLKQGKGGEQYF
V: TRBV14; J: TRBJ2-7; size: .; CDR3: CASSPKGSRKYF
V: TRBV5-8; J: TRBJ2-5; size: once; CDR3: CASSLGLAGGMYQETQYF
V: TRBV2; J: TRBJ2-1; size: few; CDR3: CASRLGEQFF
V: TRBV9; J: TRBJ2-1; size: .; CDR3: CASSPRIGTSSHEQFF
V: TRBV3-1/TRBV3-2; J: TRBJ1-2; size: few; CDR3: CASSRGTGGDYGYTF